This TCR beta chain was observed in a study of blood T cell repertoires in COVID-19. Turning to the study itself: Acute-phase and convalescent COVID-19 samples originated in the United States, Italy and Spain.

Enrolled during active infection, Seattle patients were then followed longitudinally. Germline V gene lookup returns CDR1 SGDLS and CDR2 YYNGEE. Trimming removed 0 bases from V and 7 bases from J; junction bases left unmatched: 4. The CDR3 runs 15 residues. Some clones are missing from TCRdb's copy, which holds only in-frame ones; the method was immunoSEQ multiplex PCR. The sample contains 150,000 to 180,000 clones, about 85% of which appear only once. The sequencing input was peripheral blood. The J gene is TRBJ2-1, the V gene TRBV9; 10 bases are a match to TRBD2. This receptor was taken from a woman aged 55-69 years with COVID-19, enrolled during active disease. CDR3 in amino acids: CASSVVAGGLNEQFF. DNA for the CDR3: TGTGCCAGCAGCGTAGTAGCGGGAGGTCTGAATGAGCAGTTCTTC.